The clone carrying this T cell receptor beta chain showed up just a few times. The V end lost 7 bases, the J end lost 4 bases, and 18 bases lay between the germline ends. In germline, CDR1 is SNHLY, CDR2 FYNNEI. This CDR3 comprises 15 residues. These data originate in a study of blood T cell repertoires in COVID-19. Study at large: Italy, Spain and the United States were the sources of the convalescent and acute COVID-19 samples. T cells, B-cell-depleted T cells, or PBMCs supplied cDNA or gDNA.

In the study's own analysis: Reference gene primers were amplified, and this amplification served to estimate nucleated cell counts. The data were produced by immunoSEQ multiplex PCR, yet TCRdb's version contains in-frame clones alone and is incomplete. The DNA was the basis for D and trimming; V, J and clone size are from that table. The sample comprises fewer than 70,000 clones, about 81% of which are singletons, and 12% rests with the top ten. This sequence originates from a human donor in a cohort sampled during active COVID-19. The sequencing sample was made of peripheral blood. V is TRBV2 and J is TRBJ2-3, with D possibly TRBD2 on 7 matching bases. CDR3 DNA: TGTGCCAGCAAAAGGGAGGGGGGGCCATCAGATACGCAGTATTTT. It encodes CASKREGGPSDTQYF.